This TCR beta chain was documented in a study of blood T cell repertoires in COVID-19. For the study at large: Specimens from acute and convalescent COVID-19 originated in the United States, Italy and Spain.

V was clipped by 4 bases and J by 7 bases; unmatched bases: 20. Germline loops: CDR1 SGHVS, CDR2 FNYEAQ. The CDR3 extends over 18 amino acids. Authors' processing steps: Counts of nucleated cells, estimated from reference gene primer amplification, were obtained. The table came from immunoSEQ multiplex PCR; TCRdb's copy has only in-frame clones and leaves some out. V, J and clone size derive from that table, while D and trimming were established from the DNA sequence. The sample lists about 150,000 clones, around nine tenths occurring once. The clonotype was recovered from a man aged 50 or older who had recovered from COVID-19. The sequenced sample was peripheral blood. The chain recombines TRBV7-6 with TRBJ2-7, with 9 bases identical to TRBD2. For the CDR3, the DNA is TGTGCCAGCAGCTCCCGATCATCCATAGCGGGAGTGGGCGGGGAGCAGTACTTC. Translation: CASSSRSSIAGVGGEQYF.